This T cell receptor beta chain is from a study of blood T cell repertoires in COVID-19. Seattle's enrolled individuals joined amid active infection and were then monitored longitudinally. The CDR3 has 17 amino acids. Germline loops: CDR1 LGHNA, CDR2 YSLEER. V gave up 0 bases and J gave up 1 base; unmatched junction bases: 8. Sequenced by immunoSEQ multiplex PCR; TCRdb stores in-frame clones only, minus some. The profile shows roughly 100,000 clones, around 88% of them singletons. The sequence was obtained from a man aged 50 to 59 with COVID-19, enrolled during active disease. This chain uses TRBV4-3 with TRBJ1-2; TRBD1 aligns across 7 bases. Sequenced sample: peripheral blood. This CDR3 reads CASSQDLWTGLNYGYTF. CDR3 bases: TGCGCCAGCAGCCAAGATTTGTGGACAGGACTTAACTATGGCTACACCTTC.